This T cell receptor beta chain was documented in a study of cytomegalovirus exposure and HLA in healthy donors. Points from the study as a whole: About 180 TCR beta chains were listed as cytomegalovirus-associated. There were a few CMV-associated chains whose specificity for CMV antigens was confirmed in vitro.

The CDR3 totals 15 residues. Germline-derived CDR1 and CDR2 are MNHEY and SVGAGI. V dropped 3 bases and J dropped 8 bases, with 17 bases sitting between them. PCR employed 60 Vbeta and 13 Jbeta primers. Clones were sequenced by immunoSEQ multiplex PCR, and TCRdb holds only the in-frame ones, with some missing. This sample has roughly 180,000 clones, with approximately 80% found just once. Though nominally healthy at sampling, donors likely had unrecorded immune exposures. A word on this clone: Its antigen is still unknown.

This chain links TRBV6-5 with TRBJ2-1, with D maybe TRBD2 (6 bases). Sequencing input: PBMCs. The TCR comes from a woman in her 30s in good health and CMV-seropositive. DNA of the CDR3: TGTGCCAGCAGTTATGGCTGGGGGAGGACGGATGAGCAGTTCTTC. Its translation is CASSYGWGRTDEQFF.